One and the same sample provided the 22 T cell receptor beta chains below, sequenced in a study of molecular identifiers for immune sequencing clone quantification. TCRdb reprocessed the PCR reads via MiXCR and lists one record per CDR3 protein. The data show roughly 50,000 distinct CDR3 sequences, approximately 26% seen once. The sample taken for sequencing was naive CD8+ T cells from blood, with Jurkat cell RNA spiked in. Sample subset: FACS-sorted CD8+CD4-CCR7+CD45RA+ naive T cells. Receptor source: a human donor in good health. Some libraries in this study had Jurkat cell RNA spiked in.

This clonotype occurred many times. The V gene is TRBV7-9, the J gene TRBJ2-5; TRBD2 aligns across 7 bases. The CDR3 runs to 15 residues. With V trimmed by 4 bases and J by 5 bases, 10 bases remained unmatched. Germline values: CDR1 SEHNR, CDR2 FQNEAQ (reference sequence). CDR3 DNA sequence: TGTGCCAGCAGCTCAAGTGGCGGGAGTGGTGAGACCCAGTACTTC. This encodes CASSSSGGSGETQYF.

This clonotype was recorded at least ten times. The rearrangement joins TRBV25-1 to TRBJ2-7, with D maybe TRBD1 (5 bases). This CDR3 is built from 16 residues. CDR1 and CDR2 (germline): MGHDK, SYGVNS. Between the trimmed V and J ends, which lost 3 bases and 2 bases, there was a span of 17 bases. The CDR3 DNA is TGTGCCAGCAGTGAGCTCTCAGGGTTCTCGACCTACGAGCAGTACTTC. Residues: CASSELSGFSTYEQYF.

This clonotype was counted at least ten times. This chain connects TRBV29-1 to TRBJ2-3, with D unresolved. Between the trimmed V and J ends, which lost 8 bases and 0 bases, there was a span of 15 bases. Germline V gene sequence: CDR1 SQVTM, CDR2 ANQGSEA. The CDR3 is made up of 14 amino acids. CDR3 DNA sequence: TGCAGCACGTCCCCGCTTCGGAGCACAGATACGCAGTATTTT. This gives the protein CSTSPLRSTDTQYF.

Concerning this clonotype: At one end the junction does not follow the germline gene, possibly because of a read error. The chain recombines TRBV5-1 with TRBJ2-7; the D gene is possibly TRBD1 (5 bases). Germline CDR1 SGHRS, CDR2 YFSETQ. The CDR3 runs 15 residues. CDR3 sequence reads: CASSLSPDTSYVQYF. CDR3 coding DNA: TGCGCCAGCAGCTTGAGTCCGGACACCTCCTACGTGCAGTACTTC.

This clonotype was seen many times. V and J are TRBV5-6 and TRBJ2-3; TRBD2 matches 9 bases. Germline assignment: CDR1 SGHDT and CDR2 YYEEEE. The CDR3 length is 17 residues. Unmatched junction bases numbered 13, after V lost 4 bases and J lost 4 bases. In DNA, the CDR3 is TGTGCCAGCAGCCCCGGGGGGGTAGCGGGGGTGTCAGATACGCAGTATTTT. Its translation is CASSPGGVAGVSDTQYF.

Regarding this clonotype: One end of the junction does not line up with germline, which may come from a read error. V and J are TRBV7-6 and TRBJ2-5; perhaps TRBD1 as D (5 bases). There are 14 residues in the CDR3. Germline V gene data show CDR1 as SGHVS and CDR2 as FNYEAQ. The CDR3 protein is CASSLVAGREPQYF. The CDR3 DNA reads TGTGCCAGCAGCTTAGTCGCAGGGCGAGAGCCCCAGTACTTC.

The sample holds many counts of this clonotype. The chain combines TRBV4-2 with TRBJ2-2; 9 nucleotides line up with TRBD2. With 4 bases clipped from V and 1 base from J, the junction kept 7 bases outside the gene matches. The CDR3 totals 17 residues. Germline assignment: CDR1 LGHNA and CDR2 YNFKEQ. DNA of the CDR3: TGTGCCAGCAGCCCTCATAGCGGGAGAATGAACACCGGGGAGCTGTTTTTT. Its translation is CASSPHSGRMNTGELFF.

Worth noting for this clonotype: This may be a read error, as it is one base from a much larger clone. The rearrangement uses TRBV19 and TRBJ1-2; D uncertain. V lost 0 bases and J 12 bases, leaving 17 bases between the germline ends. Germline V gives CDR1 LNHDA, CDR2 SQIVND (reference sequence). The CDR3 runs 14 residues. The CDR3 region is CASSIDLGTETHTF. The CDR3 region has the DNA TGTGCCAGTAGTATAGATCTGGGCACAGAAACCCACACCTTC.

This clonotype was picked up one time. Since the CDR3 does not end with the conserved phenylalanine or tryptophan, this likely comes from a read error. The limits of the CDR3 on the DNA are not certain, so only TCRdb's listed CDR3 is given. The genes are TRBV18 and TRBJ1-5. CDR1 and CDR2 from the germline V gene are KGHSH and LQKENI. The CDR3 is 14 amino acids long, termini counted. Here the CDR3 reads CASSPPTANQPQQY.

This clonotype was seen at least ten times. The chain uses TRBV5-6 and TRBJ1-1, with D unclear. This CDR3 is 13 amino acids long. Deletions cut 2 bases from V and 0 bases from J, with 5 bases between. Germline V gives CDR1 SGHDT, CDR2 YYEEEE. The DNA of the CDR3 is TGTGCCAGCAGCTTCTCAGTGAACACTGAAGCTTTCTTT. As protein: CASSFSVNTEAFF.

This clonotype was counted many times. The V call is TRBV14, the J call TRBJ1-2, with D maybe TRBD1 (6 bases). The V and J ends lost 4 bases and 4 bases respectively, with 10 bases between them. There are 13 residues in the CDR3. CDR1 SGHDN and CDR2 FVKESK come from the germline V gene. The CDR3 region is CASSPGQSYGYTF. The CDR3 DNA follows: TGTGCCAGCAGCCCCGGACAGTCCTATGGCTACACCTTC.

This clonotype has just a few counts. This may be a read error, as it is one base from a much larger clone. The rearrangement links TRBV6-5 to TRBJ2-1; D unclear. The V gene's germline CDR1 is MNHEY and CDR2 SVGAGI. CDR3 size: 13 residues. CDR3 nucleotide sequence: TGTGCCAGCAGTTTAGTGCGGTACAATGGGCAGTTCTTC. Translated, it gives CASSLVRYNGQFF.

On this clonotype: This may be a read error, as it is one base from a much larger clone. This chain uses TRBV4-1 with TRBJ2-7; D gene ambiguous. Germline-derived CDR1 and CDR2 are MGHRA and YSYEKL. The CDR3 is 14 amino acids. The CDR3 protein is CASGQQQFSSEQYF. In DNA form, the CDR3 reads TGCGCCAGCGGCCAGCAACAATTTTCCAGCGAGCAGTACTTC.

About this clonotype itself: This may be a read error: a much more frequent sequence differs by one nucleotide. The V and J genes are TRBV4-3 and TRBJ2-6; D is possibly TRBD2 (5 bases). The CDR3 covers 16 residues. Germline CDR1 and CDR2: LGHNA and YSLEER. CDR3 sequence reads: CARSQEPGAGANVLTF. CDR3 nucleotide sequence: TGCGCCCGCAGCCAAGAGCCCGGGGCTGGGGCCAACGTCCTGACTTTC.

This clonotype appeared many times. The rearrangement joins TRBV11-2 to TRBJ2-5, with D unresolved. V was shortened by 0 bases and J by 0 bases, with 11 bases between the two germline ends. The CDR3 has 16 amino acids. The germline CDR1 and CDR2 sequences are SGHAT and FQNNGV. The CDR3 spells CASSLDLLQYQETQYF. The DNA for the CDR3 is TGTGCCAGCAGCTTAGATCTATTACAGTACCAAGAGACCCAGTACTTC.

The CDR3 DNA reads as TGTGCCAGTAGTCCCGGGGCGGTATATGGCTACACCTTC. It yields the protein CASSPGAVYGYTF. V is TRBV19 and J is TRBJ1-2; D is possibly TRBD1 (5 bases). The CDR3 contains 13 residues. Germline V CDR1 and CDR2: LNHDA, SQIVND (reference sequence). V was cut by 5 bases and J by 5 bases, with 12 bases left in between.

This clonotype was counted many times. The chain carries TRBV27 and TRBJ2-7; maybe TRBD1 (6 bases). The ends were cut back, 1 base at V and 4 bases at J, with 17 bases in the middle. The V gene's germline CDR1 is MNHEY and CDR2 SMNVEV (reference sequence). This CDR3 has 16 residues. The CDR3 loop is CASSLLSGQKWYEQYF. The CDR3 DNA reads TGTGCCAGCAGTTTATTGTCGGGACAAAAATGGTACGAGCAGTACTTC.

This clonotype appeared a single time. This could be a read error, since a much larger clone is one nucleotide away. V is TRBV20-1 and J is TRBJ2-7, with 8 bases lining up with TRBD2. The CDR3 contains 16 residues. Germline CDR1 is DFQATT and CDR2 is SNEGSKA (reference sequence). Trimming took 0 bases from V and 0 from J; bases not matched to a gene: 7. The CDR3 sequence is CSARDRAGVYSYEQYF. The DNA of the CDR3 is TGCAGTGCTAGAGATCGAGCGGGGGTGTACTCCTACGAGCAGTACTTC.

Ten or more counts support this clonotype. The CDR3 bases are TGCAGTGCCAGGGGACAGTCCTACGAGCAGTACTTC. It translates to CSARGQSYEQYF. The rearrangement links TRBV20-1 to TRBJ2-7; 7 bases are shared with TRBD1. J lost 1 base, V lost 6 bases, and 3 bases had no gene match. CDR1 and CDR2 (germline): DFQATT, SNEGSKA (reference sequence). This CDR3 is built from 12 residues.

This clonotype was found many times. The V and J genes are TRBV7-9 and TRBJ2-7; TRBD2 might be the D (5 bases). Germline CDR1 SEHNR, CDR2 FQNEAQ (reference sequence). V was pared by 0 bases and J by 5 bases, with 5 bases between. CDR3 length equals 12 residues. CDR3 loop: CASSLARDEQYF. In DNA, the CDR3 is TGTGCCAGCAGCTTAGCGAGGGACGAGCAGTACTTC.

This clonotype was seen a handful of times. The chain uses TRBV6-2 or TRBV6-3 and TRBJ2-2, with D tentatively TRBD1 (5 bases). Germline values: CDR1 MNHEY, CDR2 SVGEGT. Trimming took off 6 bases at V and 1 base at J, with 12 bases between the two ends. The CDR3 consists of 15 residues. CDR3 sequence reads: CASRATDRNTGELFF. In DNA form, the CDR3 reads TGTGCCAGCAGGGCGACCGACAGGAACACCGGGGAGCTGTTTTTT.

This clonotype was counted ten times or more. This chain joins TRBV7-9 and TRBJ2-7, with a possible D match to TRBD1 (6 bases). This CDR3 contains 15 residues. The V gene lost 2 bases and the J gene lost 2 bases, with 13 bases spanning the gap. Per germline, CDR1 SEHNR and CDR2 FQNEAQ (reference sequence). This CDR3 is CASSLSAGQTYEQYF. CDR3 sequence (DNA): TGTGCCAGCAGCTTAAGCGCCGGACAGACCTACGAGCAGTACTTC.